This T cell receptor (beta chain) was sequenced during a study of Ad26.COV2.S vaccination and SARS-CoV-2 variants. Study results and caveats: The TCR breadth and depth analyses may have produced an underestimate of total T cell responses.

Clones were sequenced by immunoSEQ multiplex PCR, and TCRdb holds only the in-frame ones, with some missing. The sample contains over 400,000 clones, around 93% of which appear only once. This clone was counted once. Its antigen is unidentified. V lost 8 bases and J lost 5, with 12 bases in between. CDR1 is LNHDA, CDR2 SQIVND, per germline (reference sequence). The CDR3 is 12 residues long. Treatment defined: roughly 20 received Ad26.COV2.S at low or high dose, single or two shots; roughly five received placebo; per-sample allocation not given. Repertoires come from day 63 after the first vaccine or placebo injection.

V gene TRBV19 combines with J gene TRBJ1-1; possibly TRBD1 for D (6 bases). The starting material was peripheral blood, obtained in a trial of Ad26.COV2.S vaccine versus placebo. The sequence was collected from a person aged 18-60 years who received the Ad26.COV2.S COVID-19 vaccine or a placebo. This chain's CDR3 is CASYRGRTEAFF. For the CDR3, the DNA is TGTGCCAGTTACCGGGGGCGGACTGAAGCTTTCTTT.